This passage covers 13 T cell receptor beta chains from one sample sequenced in a study of glioma-infiltrating T cells. The iRepertoire nested amplicon-rescue multiplex PCR amplified TCR alpha and beta CDR3s from RNA. One entry per CDR3 protein results from TCRdb running MiXCR on the multiplex PCR reads. The repertoire holds 300,000 to 450,000 distinct CDR3 sequences, with 41% as singletons. Input material: glioma tissue, nonneoplastic brain tissue, or PBMCs (not recorded which). The receptor source for this set is a human donor with low-grade glioma or glioblastoma, undergoing nonglioma brain surgery, or in good health (not recorded which).

This clonotype was detected only a few times. The chain joins TRBV20-1 to TRBJ1-5; no clear D gene. The CDR3 loop spans 14 amino acids. V was clipped by 0 bases and J by 6 bases, with 12 bases between them. Germline lookup yields CDR1 DFQATT and CDR2 SNEGSKA (reference sequence). Here the CDR3 reads CSARDYRASQPQHF. Here the CDR3 DNA reads TGCAGTGCTAGAGACTACAGAGCAAGTCAGCCCCAGCATTTT.

V is TRBV29-1 and J is TRBJ2-1; 9 nucleotides align to TRBD2. This CDR3 spans 15 amino acids. Trimming removed 4 bases from V and 7 bases from J; junction bases left unmatched: 11. In germline, CDR1 is SQVTM, CDR2 ANQGSEA. The CDR3 protein is CSVGVLAGMRNEQFF. The CDR3 nucleotides read TGCAGCGTTGGCGTGCTAGCGGGAATGCGTAATGAGCAGTTCTTC.

As for this clonotype: A much more abundant neighbour one base away suggests this may be a read error. The chain has TRBV20-1 and TRBJ2-7, with no clear D. Germline V gene lookup returns CDR1 DFQATT and CDR2 SNEGSKA (reference sequence). The CDR3 sequence is 14 residues long. CDR3 amino acids: CSASRTLHGYERYF. The CDR3 bases are TGCAGTGCGAGCAGGACGCTCCACGGATACGAGCGGTACTTC.

This clonotype was counted a single time. A read error may produce the germline difference seen at one junction end. This sequence joins TRBV7-2 and TRBJ1-1; TRBD1 agrees at 8 bases. Germline V gives CDR1 SGHTA, CDR2 FQGNSA. The CDR3 is 14 residues long. This CDR3 reads CASSTTWTGTETFF. The CDR3 DNA follows: TGTGCCAGCAGCACGACCTGGACAGGGACTGAAACTTTCTTT.

In its sample, this clonotype was seen a few times. V gene TRBV19 combines with J gene TRBJ1-4; D might be TRBD1 (5 bases). The V gene lost 5 bases and the J gene lost 6 bases, with 16 bases spanning the gap. CDR3 length: 15 residues. CDR1 LNHDA and CDR2 SQIVND come from the germline V gene (reference sequence). The CDR3 protein is CASSSLRGRYEKLFF. As DNA, the CDR3 is TGTGCCAGTAGTTCCCTCCGGGGGAGATATGAAAAACTGTTTTTT.

This clonotype was counted ten times or more. The chain recombines TRBV28 with TRBJ1-6; D unresolved. Germline V lookup: CDR1 MDHEN, CDR2 SYDVKM. This CDR3 contains 14 residues. Trimming stripped 3 bases from V and 7 bases from J, with 10 bases between. CDR3 in amino acids: CASSFPNSNSPLHF. The CDR3 DNA reads as TGTGCCAGCAGTTTTCCAAACAGCAATTCACCCCTCCACTTT.

V and J are TRBV3-1 and TRBJ2-7, with a tentative D call TRBD2 (6 bases). There are 15 residues in the CDR3. The germline V and J ends were trimmed by 4 bases and 1 base, with 14 bases remaining between them. Germline assignment: CDR1 LGHDT and CDR2 YNNKEL (reference sequence). CDR3 bases: TGTGCCAGCAGCCCTGGACTAACCTTATCCTACGAGCAGTACTTC. As protein: CASSPGLTLSYEQYF.

At least ten counts were recorded for this clonotype. The rearrangement links TRBV20-1 to TRBJ1-2, with TRBD1 matching 7 bases. Germline lookup yields CDR1 DFQATT and CDR2 SNEGSKA (reference sequence). This CDR3 is built from 15 residues. Unmatched junction bases numbered 7, after V lost 0 bases and J lost 3 bases. CDR3 loop: CSARDPTGLDYGYTF. The DNA for the CDR3 is TGCAGTGCTAGAGATCCGACAGGGTTGGACTATGGCTACACCTTC.

This clonotype was seen a handful of times. J is TRBJ2-2 and V is TRBV29-1, with a tentative D call TRBD2 (5 bases). Trimming took 0 bases from V and 7 from J, leaving 12 bases between them. This CDR3 has 14 residues. In germline, CDR1 is SQVTM, CDR2 ANQGSEA. CDR3 in DNA: TGCAGCGTTGAAGAAAAGGACGCGGGCGGGGAGCTGTTTTTT. Its protein is CSVEEKDAGGELFF.

This clonotype turned up a few times. The V and J genes are TRBV11-2 and TRBJ2-3, with TRBD2 matching over 10 bases. Germline CDR1 and CDR2: SGHAT and FQNNGV. Trimming cost V 5 bases and J 6 bases; bases outside gene matches: 8. The CDR3 has 15 residues. The CDR3 protein is CASSPGLAVADTQYF. CDR3 nucleotides: TGTGCCAGCAGCCCCGGACTAGCGGTTGCGGATACGCAGTATTTT. Combining the CDR3 with reference TRBV11-2 and TRBJ2-3 gives the whole variable domain EAGVAQSPRYKIIEKRQSVAFWCNPISGHATLYWYQQILGQGPKLLIQFQNNGVVDDSQLPKDRFSAERLKGVDSTLKIQPAKLEDSAVYLCASSPGLAVADTQYFGPGTRLTVL.

The chain is built from TRBV28 and TRBJ1-5; D call uncertain. Trimming left V 1 base short and J 0 bases short, with 13 bases between. The germline gives CDR1 MDHEN, CDR2 SYDVKM. This CDR3 is 17 amino acids long. CDR3 bases: TGTGCCAGCAGTTTATTAATACTTCGTTATAGCAATCAGCCCCAGCATTTT. Its translation is CASSLLILRYSNQPQHF.

The chain has TRBV29-1 and TRBJ2-5; 15 bases agree with TRBD2. Germline-derived CDR1 and CDR2 are SQVTM and ANQGSEA. Unmatched junction bases numbered 6, after V lost 5 bases and J lost 2 bases. CDR3 length: 16 amino acids. The CDR3 reads CSVWTSGRAWQETQYF. The CDR3 DNA follows: TGCAGCGTTTGGACTAGCGGGAGGGCCTGGCAAGAGACCCAGTACTTC.

This clonotype was detected only a few times. The gene calls are TRBV20-1 and TRBJ2-7; 7 nucleotides line up with TRBD2. The germline CDR1 and CDR2 sequences are DFQATT and SNEGSKA (reference sequence). The CDR3 has 14 amino acids. The V segment lost 1 base and the J segment 4 bases; nucleotides outside the gene matches: 7. This CDR3 reads CSARARDYRYEQYF. The CDR3 bases are TGCAGTGCTAGAGCCAGGGACTACCGGTACGAGCAGTACTTC.